These 5 T cell receptor beta chains share one sample of origin, sequenced in a study of T-cell reconstitution after alpha-beta-depleted transplantation in children. This sample's TCRbeta library carried unique molecular identifier barcodes. MiXCR, applied by TCRdb to the PCR reads, yields one record per CDR3 protein. In the table there are about 610,000 distinct CDR3 sequences, roughly a tenth of which are singletons. Here the sequenced sample was PBMCs from the stem cell graft donor, taken from the stem cell graft. The receptors shown here come from a human donor who donated a stem cell graft to a child with acute myeloid leukemia.

This clonotype was picked up many times. The chain uses TRBV12-3 or TRBV12-4 and TRBJ2-1; D is ambiguous. V was clipped by 3 bases and J by 5 bases, with 8 bases between them. CDR3 size: 13 residues. CDR3 protein: CASSLVRHNEQFF. The CDR3, as DNA: TGTGCCAGCAGTTTGGTACGGCACAATGAGCAGTTCTTC.

The table lists this clonotype with a few counts. The chain combines TRBV29-1 with TRBJ2-7, with D perhaps TRBD1 (6 bases). This CDR3 contains 15 residues. Deletions cut 7 bases from V and 3 bases from J, with 22 bases between. Germline CDR1 and CDR2: SQVTM and ANQGSEA. The CDR3 protein is CSARPSRDTYYEQYF. As DNA, the CDR3 is TGCAGCGCCCGCCCCTCCCGGGACACTTACTACGAGCAGTACTTC.

The chain uses TRBV28 and TRBJ1-1; tentative D call: TRBD1 (5 bases). Per the germline V gene, CDR1 is MDHEN and CDR2 is SYDVKM. This CDR3 has 15 residues. Trimming removed 4 bases at V and 1 base at J, with 13 bases between. DNA of the CDR3: TGTGCCAGCAGTTCGCCTTATACAGGGAACACTGAAGCTTTCTTT. Translated, it gives CASSSPYTGNTEAFF.

This clonotype was recorded at least ten times. V gene TRBV29-1 combines with J gene TRBJ2-1; tentatively, D is TRBD2 (5 bases). The CDR3 has 12 residues. The germline CDR1 and CDR2 sequences are SQVTM and ANQGSEA. Trimming took off 7 bases at V and 3 bases at J, with 10 bases between the two ends. The DNA of the CDR3 is TGCAGCGGCAGCGGAGACTACAATGAGCAGTTCTTC. Its translation: CSGSGDYNEQFF.

This clonotype was recorded a few times. J is TRBJ2-3 and V is TRBV12-3 or TRBV12-4; 11 bases agree with TRBD2. Unmatched junction bases numbered 7, after V lost 7 bases and J lost 4 bases. The CDR3 has 15 residues. CDR3 in amino acids: CASNYLAGGADTQYF. CDR3 DNA sequence: TGTGCCAGCAACTATCTAGCGGGAGGAGCAGATACGCAGTATTTT.